The 27 T cell receptor beta chains listed next were all sequenced from one sample in a study of post-analysis software for immune sequencing data. Carried by the TCR beta cDNA libraries were unique molecular identifiers. Each CDR3 protein gets one entry after TCRdb re-called the PCR reads with MiXCR. The sample holds fewer than 600,000 distinct CDR3 sequences, less than 45% seen once. General study results and limits: Compared with controls, patients had more of about five TRBV segments, including TRBV5-6, TRBV5-1 and TRBV20-1.

These TCRs are of unknown antigen specificity. The sequencing sample was made of blood. The receptors come from a girl between 10 and 17 years old with multiple sclerosis.

This clonotype has only a few counts. This chain uses TRBV29-1 with TRBJ2-7; D possibly matches TRBD1 or TRBD2 (6 bases each). This CDR3 spans 14 amino acids. Trimming left V 5 bases short and J 2 bases short, with 16 bases between. Germline loops: CDR1 SQVTM, CDR2 ANQGSEA. This CDR3 is CSVRGTPGTYEQYF. DNA for the CDR3: TGCAGCGTTCGGGGGACACCCGGGACCTACGAGCAGTACTTC.

This chain uses TRBV12-3 or TRBV12-4 with TRBJ2-3; 8 nucleotides agree with TRBD2. Germline trimming cut 4 bases from V and 1 base from J; bases unmatched to any gene: 10. The CDR3 consists of 17 residues. CDR3 nucleotide sequence: TGTGCCAGCAGTTCGAGGACCGGGACTAGGGGCACAGATACGCAGTATTTT. Protein sequence: CASSSRTGTRGTDTQYF.

This clonotype was detected only once. The gene calls are TRBV10-2 and TRBJ1-1, with D hard to call. The CDR3 has 12 residues. In germline, CDR1 is WSHSY, CDR2 SAAADI. The V and J ends lost 3 bases and 3 bases respectively, with 5 bases between them. The chain's CDR3 is CASSDRDTEAFF. The CDR3 DNA follows: TGCGCCAGCAGTGATAGGGACACTGAAGCTTTCTTT.

The chain links TRBV3-1 to TRBJ2-3; no reliable D call. Germline CDR1 LGHDT, CDR2 YNNKEL (reference sequence). V gave up 0 bases and J gave up 0 bases, with 7 bases separating them. There are 15 residues in the CDR3. DNA for the CDR3: TGTGCCAGCAGCCAAGATATAGGGAGCACAGATACGCAGTATTTT. Residues: CASSQDIGSTDTQYF.

This clonotype was seen once. V is TRBV12-3 or TRBV12-4 and J is TRBJ2-7; 13 bases fit TRBD2. The CDR3 consists of 18 residues. Trimming took 5 bases from V and 3 from J; bases not matched to a gene: 13. CDR3 coding DNA: TGTGCCAGCAGTCCCGGGACTAGCGGGAATATTGCTCTCTACGAGCAGTACTTC. Translated, it gives CASSPGTSGNIALYEQYF.

The gene calls are TRBV14 and TRBJ1-2; a weak D match, TRBD1 (5 bases). Trimming removed 4 bases at V and 5 bases at J, with 11 bases between. The CDR3 has 13 residues. The germline V gene has CDR1 SGHDN and CDR2 FVKESK. In nucleotides, the CDR3 is TGTGCCAGCAGCCCTACACAGGAGTATGGCTACACCTTC. Translated, it gives CASSPTQEYGYTF.

The V gene is TRBV25-1, the J gene TRBJ2-5; 10 bases fit TRBD2. The CDR3 extends over 15 amino acids. The junction had 5 bases not matched to a gene; V was cut back by 5 bases and J by 2 bases. In germline, CDR1 is MGHDK, CDR2 SYGVNS. The CDR3 DNA sequence: TGTGCCAGCAGTTCGAGCGGGAGGGAGCAAGAGACCCAGTACTTC. This sequence encodes CASSSSGREQETQYF.

This clonotype is a singleton in its sample. CDR3 in amino acids: CAISEGGGTEAFF. In DNA, the CDR3 is TGTGCCATCAGTGAGGGGGGGGGCACTGAAGCTTTCTTT. The rearrangement links TRBV10-3 to TRBJ1-1, with D maybe TRBD1 (5 bases). This CDR3 is built from 13 residues. Germline values: CDR1 ENHRY, CDR2 SYGVKD. V lost 2 bases and J 4 bases, leaving 8 bases between the germline ends.

This clonotype occurred a few times. The chain combines TRBV27 with TRBJ2-7, with TRBD2 identical over 8 bases. The V gene's germline CDR1 is MNHEY and CDR2 SMNVEV (reference sequence). Trimming removed 2 bases from V and 3 bases from J; junction bases left unmatched: 6. This CDR3 has 15 residues. CDR3 residues: CASSLSLAGGYEQYF. The DNA for the CDR3 is TGTGCCAGCAGTTTAAGTCTAGCGGGCGGCTACGAGCAGTACTTC.

In this sample, this clonotype turned up a few times. This chain connects TRBV5-1 to TRBJ2-7, with TRBD1 identical over 9 bases. CDR1 and CDR2 from the germline V gene are SGHRS and YFSETQ. This CDR3 has 16 amino acids. The J segment lost 4 bases and the V segment lost 0 bases, leaving 8 bases of the junction unmatched. The CDR3 DNA is TGCGCCAGCAGCTTGGGCCCACAGGGGGCGAGTTACGAGCAGTACTTC. As protein: CASSLGPQGASYEQYF.

This clonotype has only one observation. V and J are TRBV6-1 and TRBJ2-5; 9 bases fit TRBD2. The CDR3 totals 17 residues. The germline gives CDR1 MNHNS, CDR2 SASEGT. Unmatched junction bases numbered 15, after V lost 6 bases and J lost 4 bases. The CDR3 region is CASRRGGGIGGSETQYF. CDR3 sequence (DNA): TGTGCCAGCAGGCGGGGGGGAGGGATTGGAGGGTCAGAGACCCAGTACTTC.

The chain uses TRBV5-1 and TRBJ2-1; a possible D gene is TRBD2 (5 bases). Germline assignment: CDR1 SGHRS and CDR2 YFSETQ. The CDR3 length is 15 residues. Trimming removed 1 base at V and 0 bases at J, with 8 bases between. The CDR3 DNA follows: TGCGCCAGCAGCTTGCAGCGGAGCTCCTACAATGAGCAGTTCTTC. Translating it yields CASSLQRSSYNEQFF.

This chain connects TRBV29-1 to TRBJ2-5, with 9 bases matching TRBD1. V shed 2 bases and J 1 base; nucleotides not matched to a gene: 11. Germline values: CDR1 SQVTM, CDR2 ANQGSEA. The length of the CDR3 is 17 residues. The CDR3: CSVETQDRDRAQETQYF. CDR3 nucleotides: TGCAGCGTTGAAACCCAAGACCGGGACAGGGCCCAAGAGACCCAGTACTTC.

This chain uses TRBV20-1 with TRBJ2-5; TRBD1 might be the D (5 bases). Trimming pared 6 bases from V and 7 bases from J, leaving 9 bases between. CDR3 length: 10 residues. CDR1 is DFQATT and CDR2 is SNEGSKA in the germline V gene (reference sequence). The chain's CDR3 is CSAARGTQYF. The CDR3 nucleotides read TGCAGTGCGGCTAGGGGGACCCAGTACTTC.

In its sample, this clonotype was seen a few times. V is TRBV3-1 and J is TRBJ2-3; TRBD1 might be the D (6 bases). V was trimmed by 4 bases and J by 0 bases, leaving 14 bases between them. The CDR3 has 16 residues. CDR1 is LGHDT and CDR2 is YNNKEL in the germline V gene (reference sequence). The CDR3 here is CASSRPGTFSTDTQYF. The CDR3 coding sequence is TGTGCCAGCAGCCGTCCCGGGACATTCAGCACAGATACGCAGTATTTT.

This chain joins TRBV6-2 or TRBV6-3 and TRBJ2-3; D is possibly TRBD2 (5 bases). CDR1 is MNHEY, CDR2 SVGEGT, per germline. The CDR3 is 15 residues long. Deletions cut 6 bases from V and 3 bases from J, with 16 bases between. CDR3 sequence (DNA): TGTGCCAGCAGACTTCAGCCTAGCCCTACAGATACGCAGTATTTT. This translates into CASRLQPSPTDTQYF.

This chain links TRBV29-1 with TRBJ1-4; D remains ambiguous. This CDR3 comprises 15 residues. CDR1 is SQVTM and CDR2 is ANQGSEA in the germline V gene. V lost 5 bases to trimming and J lost 7 bases, with 20 bases between them. The CDR3 loop reads CSVTFNSLRSEKLFF. DNA of the CDR3: TGCAGCGTTACATTCAACAGCCTTCGGAGTGAAAAACTGTTTTTT.

J is TRBJ2-7 and V is TRBV9; tentatively, D is TRBD2 (5 bases). Germline CDR1 and CDR2: SGDLS and YYNGEE. The CDR3 spans 14 residues. The germline V and J ends were trimmed by 0 bases and 5 bases, with 12 bases remaining between them. The CDR3 loop reads CASSVELDRDEQYF. CDR3 in DNA: TGTGCCAGCAGCGTAGAACTAGATCGGGACGAGCAGTACTTC.

The V call is TRBV28, the J call TRBJ1-5; no reliable D call. The germline CDR1 and CDR2 sequences are MDHEN and SYDVKM. V lost 2 bases to trimming and J lost 0 bases, with 11 bases between them. The CDR3 length is 16 residues. The CDR3 nucleotides are TGTGCCAGCAGTTTAATTGGTTCATATAGCAATCAGCCCCAGCATTTT. Its translation: CASSLIGSYSNQPQHF.

The V call is TRBV12-5, the J call TRBJ2-1; maybe TRBD1 (6 bases). Trimming left V 0 bases short and J 3 bases short, with 9 bases between. Germline CDR1 LGHNT, CDR2 FRNRAP. There are 15 residues in the CDR3. In DNA, the CDR3 is TGTGCTAGTGGTTTGGTAACAGGGAGCTACAATGAGCAGTTCTTC. Protein sequence: CASGLVTGSYNEQFF.

The J gene is TRBJ1-1, the V gene TRBV6-1; TRBD1 might be the D (6 bases). Trimming left V 9 bases short and J 0 bases short, with 23 bases between. This CDR3 comprises 17 residues. Germline V gene lookup returns CDR1 MNHNS and CDR2 SASEGT. CDR3 sequence (DNA): TGTGCCAGTAGCGAATGGACAGCCGTGCCTTTGAACACTGAAGCTTTCTTT. Protein sequence: CASSEWTAVPLNTEAFF.

V is TRBV29-1 and J is TRBJ2-1, with TRBD2 matching 8 bases. After removal of 6 bases from V and 2 bases from J, the junction contained 3 bases not matched to a gene. CDR3 length: 13 residues. In germline, CDR1 is SQVTM, CDR2 ANQGSEA. CDR3 loop: CSVSSGAYNEQFF. The CDR3 DNA follows: TGCAGCGTCAGTAGCGGGGCCTACAATGAGCAGTTCTTC.

This clonotype has more than one count but fewer than ten. The chain is built from TRBV12-3 or TRBV12-4 and TRBJ2-1; tentative D call: TRBD2 (5 bases). The V end was cut by 6 bases, the J end by 0 bases, with 6 bases between. There are 13 residues in the CDR3. CDR3 in amino acids: CASRGSSYNEQFF. As DNA, the CDR3 is TGTGCCAGCAGGGGGAGCTCCTACAATGAGCAGTTCTTC.

The rearrangement uses TRBV7-2 and TRBJ2-1; D ambiguous. The CDR3 spans 13 residues. The germline V gene has CDR1 SGHTA and CDR2 FQGNSA. Trimming cost V 6 bases and J 10 bases, with 16 bases left between them. CDR3 sequence reads: CASRAPMSLEQFF. For the CDR3, the DNA is TGTGCCAGCAGGGCACCCATGTCCTTGGAGCAGTTCTTC.

The CDR3 nucleotides are TGTGCCAGCAGCTTCGTGGACAGGAACACTGAAGCTTTCTTT. Translation gives CASSFVDRNTEAFF. This chain links TRBV5-4 with TRBJ1-1; TRBD1 might be the D (6 bases). V lost 2 bases to trimming and J lost 1 base, with 9 bases between them. The CDR3 has 14 amino acids. The germline CDR1 and CDR2 sequences are SGHNT and YYREEE (reference sequence).

The chain couples TRBV29-1 to TRBJ2-1, with D perhaps matching TRBD2 (6 bases). Germline loops: CDR1 SQVTM, CDR2 ANQGSEA. V lost 8 bases and J 1 base, leaving 12 bases between the germline ends. The CDR3 loop spans 13 amino acids. The DNA of the CDR3 is TGCAGCAACATGGGGGGTTCCTACAATGAGCAGTTCTTC. Protein product: CSNMGGSYNEQFF.

This chain joins TRBV28 and TRBJ2-7, with 7 nucleotides matching TRBD2. Germline V gene lookup returns CDR1 MDHEN and CDR2 SYDVKM. With V trimmed by 3 bases and J by 4 bases, 9 bases remained unmatched. The CDR3 extends over 15 amino acids. CDR3 DNA: TGTGCCAGCAGTTTGGCGGCGGGGGAGTTATACGAGCAGTACTTC. Its protein product is CASSLAAGELYEQYF.